This T cell receptor (beta chain) was obtained from a study of CD8 T cells in Susac syndrome. Between the trimmed V and J ends, which lost 1 base and 3 bases, there was a span of 12 bases. This CDR3 region has 15 residues. The germline gives CDR1 KGHSH, CDR2 LQKENI. Random-hexamer reverse transcription was applied to about 0.45 to 1 ug RNA. TCRdb recomputed calls from the immunoSEQ multiplex PCR reads with MiXCR, one row per CDR3 protein. The sample holds about 280,000 distinct CDR3 sequences, approximately 85% seen once. V and J are TRBV18 and TRBJ2-5; TRBD1 might be the D (6 bases). The sequenced sample consisted of CD8+ T cells from PBMCs. This TCR was sampled from a human donor with multiple sclerosis. CDR3 DNA sequence: TGTGCCAGCTCACCACGGGGGCTGTCAAAAGAGACCCAGTACTTC. It translates to CASSPRGLSKETQYF.